Shown below are 17 T cell receptor beta chains from a single sample sequenced in a study of tumor-infiltrating lymphocytes in primary liver carcinoma (dated by TCRdb to between 2016 and 2019). Total RNA and DNA were co-extracted from 20-30 mg of bulk tissue with the AllPrep DNA/RNA mini kit, without cell sorting. The run used an Illumina HiSeq 2500. Starting from around 500 ng total RNA, TCRbeta-specific cDNA was produced by reverse transcription with a constant-region primer and ProtoScript II reverse transcriptase. Construction of the TCRbeta libraries relied on three nested rounds of multiplex PCR, following a slightly modified ARM-PCR procedure. The first two PCR rounds used multiplex TRBV1-TRBV30 forward primers with a Cbeta reverse primer, each for approximately 11 cycles. The public sequencing data were trimmed at Q25 with fastp and processed into clonotypes with MiXCR by TCRdb, which kept only in-frame beta chains. Each CDR3 protein appears once, grouped with its most common genes and DNA. The sample includes 40,000 to 55,000 distinct CDR3 sequences, with around 77% observed a single time. Together, the top ten hold roughly a quarter of the sample.

The sample taken for sequencing was liver tumor tissue from sampling region 5. The cell subset or site label here, explained by the study, means: tumor region T5, tumor centre. Receptors originate from a man aged 40-50 years with primary liver carcinoma and hepatitis B virus infection.

A remark on this clonotype: One end of the junction is discordant with germline, which a read error may explain. CDR3 nucleotides: TGTGCGAGCAGCTTCCCCCCAGGACCCTACGAGCAATACTTC. Translating gives CASSFPPGPYEQYF. The rearrangement uses TRBV5-4 and TRBJ2-7; D remains ambiguous. The germline V gene has CDR1 SGHNT and CDR2 YYREEE (reference sequence). The CDR3 covers 14 residues.

As for this clonotype: Because the CDR3's place on the DNA is in doubt, the DNA is left out and the CDR3 is given as listed by TCRdb. The chain's CDR3 is CSAHGIGGEYGCTF. The chain links TRBV29-1 to TRBJ1-2; TRBD1 is the table's D call, not checked against the DNA. The CDR3 region is 14 residues in length, termini included. The germline CDR1 and CDR2 sequences are SQVTM and ANQGSEA.

In regard to this clonotype: Without the conserved terminal phenylalanine or tryptophan, this CDR3 likely stems from a read error. V usage is TRBV11-2 and J usage is TRBJ1-4; D ambiguous. Trimming removed 0 bases from V and 10 bases from J, with 15 bases in between. This CDR3 is 15 amino acids long. CDR1 and CDR2 from the germline V gene are SGHAT and FQNNGV. This chain's CDR3 is CASSLDPTRVVKLFL. DNA of the CDR3: TGTGCCAGCAGCTTAGACCCGACAAGGGTTGTAAAACTGTTTTTG.

Notes on this clonotype: Relative to the germline gene, one junction end is altered; a read error may explain this. V is TRBV6-1 and J is TRBJ1-1; 8 bases line up with TRBD1. CDR1 is MNHNS and CDR2 is SASEGT in the germline V gene. The CDR3 has 17 residues. CDR3 bases: TGTGCCGGCAGTGAAGGTGAAGAGCAGGGGGCTAACACTGAAGCTTTCTTT. Translation: CAGSEGEEQGANTEAFF.

Of note for this clonotype: One junction end disagrees with the germline gene, perhaps due to a read error. The chain recombines TRBV4-1 with TRBJ2-2, with a tentative D call TRBD2 (5 bases). The CDR3 extends over 14 amino acids. Germline CDR1 MGHRA, CDR2 YSYEKL. The CDR3 region is CASSQLTLSGVLFF. In DNA form, the CDR3 reads TGCGCAAGCAGCCAACTTACCCTCTCCGGGGTGCTGTTCTTT.

Comment on this clonotype: A junction boundary mismatches the germline segment, possibly from a read error. The V gene is TRBV29-1, the J gene TRBJ1-1, with D unresolved. This CDR3 contains 13 residues. Germline CDR1 SQVTM, CDR2 ANQGSEA. In nucleotides, the CDR3 is TGCAGCGTTCTTATACGGGTGAATACTGAAGCTTTCTTT. Protein sequence: CSVLIRVNTEAFF. The full variable domain, its missing parts supplied by reference TRBV29-1 and TRBJ1-1, is SAVISQKPSRDICQRGTSLTIQCQVDSQVTMMFWYRQQPGQSLTLIATANQGSEATYESGFVIDKFPISRPNLTFSTLTVSNMSPEDSSIYLCSVLIRVNTEAFFGQGTRLTVV.

The genes are TRBV12-3 or TRBV12-4 and TRBJ2-3; possible D gene TRBD2, 5 bases. This CDR3 has 15 residues. Trimming stripped 4 bases from V and 6 bases from J, with 17 bases between. The CDR3 sequence: CASSSDWTVGDTQYF. As DNA, the CDR3 is TGTGCCAGCAGTTCCGACTGGACTGTTGGGGATACGCAGTATTTT.

The V call is TRBV29-1, the J call TRBJ1-2, with D uncertain. The germline V gene has CDR1 SQVTM and CDR2 ANQGSEA. CDR3 length: 13 residues. V lost 6 bases and J 12 bases, leaving 23 bases between the germline ends. CDR3 sequence reads: CSVYLARDYDNTF. Written as DNA, the CDR3 is TGCAGCGTGTATCTTGCTCGCGACTATGACAACACCTTC.

The genes are TRBV6-6 and TRBJ2-4, with 7 bases that match TRBD1. With 6 bases clipped from V and 11 bases from J, the junction kept 16 bases outside the gene matches. The CDR3 totals 15 residues. Germline CDR1 MNHNY, CDR2 SVGAGI (reference sequence). The CDR3 reads CASRSGQDARNVQYF. CDR3 DNA sequence: TGTGCCAGCAGGTCAGGACAGGATGCTAGGAACGTTCAGTACTTC.

This clonotype ranks as medium-sized. V and J are TRBV14 and TRBJ2-3; 8 nucleotides match TRBD1. In germline, CDR1 is SGHDN, CDR2 FVKESK. The trim removed 2 bases at V and 3 bases at J, leaving 7 bases unmatched. CDR3 length: 16 residues. CDR3 in amino acids: CASSQRQGRGTDTQYF. The DNA of the CDR3 is TGTGCCAGCAGCCAACGACAGGGGAGAGGGACAGATACGCAGTATTTT. The full variable domain, its missing parts supplied by reference TRBV14 and TRBJ2-3, is EAGVTQFPSHSVIEKGQTVTLRCDPISGHDNLYWYRRVMGKEIKFLLHFVKESKQDESGMPNNRFLAERTGGTYSTLKVQPAELEDSGVYFCASSQRQGRGTDTQYFGPGTRLTVL.

This clonotype was seen just once. V is TRBV6-2 or TRBV6-3 and J is TRBJ2-3; 10 nucleotides line up with TRBD2. This CDR3 comprises 16 residues. Germline V CDR1 and CDR2: MNHEY, SVGEGT. Trimming removed 7 bases from V and 8 bases from J; junction bases left unmatched: 15. The CDR3 reads CASNSRLAGGSSTQYF. DNA of the CDR3: TGTGCCAGCAACAGCCGATTAGCGGGAGGTTCAAGTACGCAGTATTTT.

For this clonotype: The conserved phenylalanine or tryptophan normally closing the CDR3 is absent here, so this likely arose from a read error. This chain joins TRBV14 and TRBJ1-6; D gene ambiguous. The CDR3 runs to 14 residues. CDR1 SGHDN and CDR2 FVKESK come from the germline V gene. As DNA, the CDR3 is TGTGCCAGTAGCCACTCTGGGGAAAATTCACCCCTCCACTTA. It yields the protein CASSHSGENSPLHL.

As regards this clonotype: One end of the junction does not line up with germline, which may come from a read error. The DNA of the CDR3 is TGTGCCAACAGCGAGGCGGACTGGGCCCCTGAGCAGTACTTC. It is translated as CANSEADWAPEQYF. The chain links TRBV5-4 to TRBJ2-7; perhaps TRBD2 as D (5 bases). Germline V lookup: CDR1 SGHNT, CDR2 YYREEE (reference sequence). The CDR3 spans 14 residues.

Concerning this clonotype itself: The conserved phenylalanine or tryptophan is not found at the CDR3 terminus, so this likely reflects a read error. The V gene is TRBV10-3, the J gene TRBJ1-1; the D is unclear. Trimming took off 7 bases at V and 5 bases at J, with 14 bases between the two ends. Germline CDR1 ENHRY, CDR2 SYGVKD. The CDR3 is 13 residues long. The CDR3 sequence: CAITSGENTEAFS. In DNA, the CDR3 is TGTGCCATCACGAGTGGGGAGAATACTGAAGCTTTCTCT.

As for this clonotype: Since no conserved phenylalanine or tryptophan closes the CDR3, a read error is the likely cause. The gene calls are TRBV14 and TRBJ2-1; weak D call: TRBD2 (5 bases). This CDR3 spans 16 amino acids. Per germline, CDR1 SGHDN and CDR2 FVKESK. CDR3 sequence reads: CASSAVEGWVNKEQFL. CDR3 nucleotide sequence: TGTGCCAGCAGTGCCGTAGAGGGATGGGTAAACAAGGAGCAGTTCCTC.

V is TRBV28 and J is TRBJ2-3; possibly TRBD2 for D (5 bases). The ends were cut back, 11 bases at V and 4 bases at J, with 19 bases in the middle. This CDR3 has 14 amino acids. The V gene's germline CDR1 is MDHEN and CDR2 SYDVKM. The CDR3 nucleotides are TGTGCCGCTAAGAGGGATGCGGCCCCAGATACGCAGTATTTT. Its protein is CAAKRDAAPDTQYF.

The chain couples TRBV6-2 or TRBV6-3 to TRBJ2-3; tentatively, D is TRBD1 (5 bases). The CDR3 is 15 residues long. Germline assignment: CDR1 MNHEY and CDR2 SVGEGT. Trimming took off 5 bases at V and 12 bases at J, with 24 bases between the two ends. CDR3 loop: CASSRQRTLLGTQYF. The CDR3 DNA follows: TGTGCCAGCAGTAGACAAAGGACACTTTTGGGTACCCAGTATTTT.